These 16 T cell receptor beta chains came from one sample sequenced in a study of T cell responses to AZD1222 COVID-19 vaccine. Measured with immunoSEQ multiplex PCR; TCRdb has only the in-frame clones, and not every one. This table holds 200,000 to 250,000 clones, roughly 94% found once. The sample was peripheral blood, taken 28 days after the second dose of the MenACWY control vaccine. The receptors originated from an adult who received the MenACWY meningococcal vaccine as a control.

The chain is built from TRBV11-3 and TRBJ1-1, with a weak D call TRBD1 (5 bases). The V and J ends lost 5 bases and 0 bases respectively, with 22 bases between them. The CDR3 is 18 amino acids. Germline V CDR1 and CDR2: SGHNT, YENEEA. CDR3 protein: CASSPGSDSGEVNTEAFF. CDR3 nucleotides: TGTGCCAGCAGCCCAGGAAGCGACAGCGGGGAGGTGAACACTGAAGCTTTCTTT.

The chain employs TRBV21-1 and TRBJ2-7; the tabulated D call, TRBD2, remains unverified against the DNA. TRBV21-1 corresponds to a pseudogene. CDR3 length: 10 amino acids. DNA for the CDR3: TGTGCCAGCAGCAAAGGACGGGAGTACTTC. Translating it yields CASSKGREYF.

The rearrangement uses TRBV18 and TRBJ2-7; TRBD1 or TRBD2 may be the D gene (6 bases each). V lost 2 bases to trimming and J lost 4 bases, with 15 bases between them. From germline, CDR1 is KGHSH and CDR2 LQKENI. The CDR3 sequence is 15 residues long. The CDR3 coding sequence is TGTGCCAGCTCACCAGCTGGGGGGCGCTTTTACGAGCAGTACTTC. It yields the protein CASSPAGGRFYEQYF.

The V gene is TRBV3-1 (or the pseudogene TRBV3-2), the J gene TRBJ2-3; 12 bases are a match to TRBD2. Germline CDR1 reads LGHDT; CDR2 reads YNNKEL (reference sequence). CDR3 length: 17 amino acids. V was clipped by 4 bases and J by 6 bases; unmatched bases: 11. The CDR3 is CASSPRLAGVSADTQYF. The CDR3 DNA is TGTGCCAGCAGCCCGAGACTAGCGGGAGTGTCGGCCGATACGCAGTATTTT.

This chain connects TRBV5-5 to TRBJ1-5; 7 bases map to TRBD1. CDR1 is SGHKS and CDR2 is YYEKEE in the germline V gene (reference sequence). This CDR3 is 15 amino acids long. The V gene end was trimmed by 3 bases and the J gene end by 4 bases; junction bases not matched to a gene: 7. The CDR3 loop is CASSSTPTGNQPQHF. The CDR3 DNA is TGTGCCAGCAGCTCAACCCCGACAGGGAATCAGCCCCAGCATTTT. The full variable domain, with the rest looked up from reference TRBV5-5 and TRBJ1-5, is DAGVTQSPTHLIKTRGQQVTLRCSPISGHKSVSWYQQVLGQGPQFIFQYYEKEERGRGNFPDRFSARQFPNYSSELNVNALLLGDSALYLCASSSTPTGNQPQHFGDGTRLSIL.

The chain recombines TRBV13 with TRBJ1-1; D is unclear. Germline V gene sequence: CDR1 PRHDT, CDR2 FYEKMQ (reference sequence). This CDR3 has 14 amino acids. Trimming removed 2 bases from V and 1 base from J, with 8 bases in between. The CDR3 reads CASSLPAENTEAFF. The DNA for the CDR3 is TGTGCCAGCAGCTTACCCGCAGAGAACACTGAAGCTTTCTTT.

This chain connects TRBV3-1 (or the pseudogene TRBV3-2) to TRBJ2-6; D ambiguous. This CDR3 has 15 amino acids. CDR1 LGHDT and CDR2 YNNKEL come from the germline V gene (reference sequence). V shed 5 bases and J shed 0 bases, with 8 bases lying between them. CDR3 protein: CASSIRTSGANVLTF. The CDR3 DNA reads as TGTGCCAGCAGCATAAGAACCTCTGGGGCCAACGTCCTGACTTTC.

The V gene is TRBV14, the J gene TRBJ1-1, with D tentatively TRBD1 (5 bases). V lost 0 bases, J lost 0 bases, and 11 bases lay in between. Per the germline V gene, CDR1 is SGHDN and CDR2 is FVKESK. The CDR3 runs 16 residues. CDR3 loop: CASSQDLDTLNTEAFF. CDR3 in DNA: TGTGCCAGCAGCCAAGATCTGGACACACTGAACACTGAAGCTTTCTTT.

This chain links TRBV11-3 with TRBJ1-5; D is unresolved. The germline V gene encodes CDR1 SGHNT and CDR2 YENEEA. The germline V and J ends were trimmed by 1 base and 7 bases, with 11 bases remaining between them. The CDR3 length is 14 residues. This chain's CDR3 is CASSLGSVWQPQHF. As DNA, the CDR3 is TGTGCCAGCAGCTTAGGGTCGGTGTGGCAGCCCCAGCATTTT.

This chain uses TRBV21-1 with TRBJ2-7; the table's D call, TRBD2, has no DNA check behind it. TRBV21-1 is labeled a pseudogene. The CDR3 covers 19 residues. The CDR3 bases are TGTGCCAGCAGCAAGGCCCATGGGGGAGGGGTAGGGGAGACCTACGAGCAGTACTTC. Translating it yields CASSKAHGGGVGETYEQYF.

J is TRBJ2-5 and V is TRBV4-2; D is uncertain. The CDR3 totals 14 residues. V was shortened by 4 bases and J by 5 bases, with 14 bases between the two germline ends. Germline loops: CDR1 LGHNA, CDR2 YNFKEQ. CDR3 region: CASSLSATTETQYF. In DNA, the CDR3 is TGTGCCAGCAGCCTGTCGGCTACCACGGAGACCCAGTACTTC.

The chain's CDR3 is CASSPLDRGGTDTQYF. In DNA, the CDR3 is TGTGCCAGCAGCCCACTGGACAGGGGGGGTACAGATACGCAGTATTTT. V and J are TRBV11-2 and TRBJ2-3; TRBD1 agrees at 10 bases. Germline trimming cut 5 bases from V and 3 bases from J; bases unmatched to any gene: 8. Germline CDR1 is SGHAT and CDR2 is FQNNGV. The CDR3 spans 16 residues. Together with reference TRBV11-2 and TRBJ2-3, the CDR3 gives the full variable domain: EAGVAQSPRYKIIEKRQSVAFWCNPISGHATLYWYQQILGQGPKLLIQFQNNGVVDDSQLPKDRFSAERLKGVDSTLKIQPAKLEDSAVYLCASSPLDRGGTDTQYFGPGTRLTVL.

The rearrangement uses TRBV9 and TRBJ1-2, with D perhaps TRBD1 (5 bases). The germline gives CDR1 SGDLS, CDR2 YYNGEE. The CDR3 has 14 amino acids. V was pared by 1 base and J by 3 bases, with 10 bases between. CDR3 sequence (DNA): TGTGCCAGCAGCGTACTTTCACAGGACTATGGCTACACCTTC. Protein: CASSVLSQDYGYTF.

The chain joins TRBV25-1 to TRBJ2-5; D could derive from TRBD1 or TRBD2 (5 bases each). This CDR3 region has 14 residues. Looked up from germline, CDR1 is MGHDK and CDR2 is SYGVNS. The ends were cut back, 4 bases at V and 7 bases at J, with 16 bases in the middle. CDR3 nucleotide sequence: TGTGCCAGCAGTGGGGACGGACGGCTCGGGACCCAGTACTTC. Amino acid sequence: CASSGDGRLGTQYF.

This rearrangement joins TRBV9 to TRBJ1-3; possible D gene TRBD1, 5 bases. The CDR3 runs 16 residues. V was clipped by 0 bases and J by 0 bases, with 10 bases between them. Germline V CDR1 and CDR2: SGDLS, YYNGEE. CDR3 region: CASSVADTRSGNTIYF. In nucleotides, the CDR3 is TGTGCCAGCAGCGTAGCGGACACCCGCTCTGGAAACACCATATATTTT.

The chain recombines TRBV11-2 with TRBJ1-1; D perhaps matches TRBD1 (5 bases). This CDR3 has 15 amino acids. V lost 0 bases and J lost 1, with 9 bases in between. From germline, CDR1 is SGHAT and CDR2 FQNNGV. CDR3 sequence (DNA): TGTGCCAGCAGCTTAGATGGGGGTTGGAACACTGAAGCTTTCTTT. This codes for CASSLDGGWNTEAFF. Full variable domain (rest looked up from reference TRBV11-2 and TRBJ1-1): EAGVAQSPRYKIIEKRQSVAFWCNPISGHATLYWYQQILGQGPKLLIQFQNNGVVDDSQLPKDRFSAERLKGVDSTLKIQPAKLEDSAVYLCASSLDGGWNTEAFFGQGTRLTVV.